The 8 T cell receptor beta chains presented below share a single source sample, sequenced in a study of CD8 T cells in Susac syndrome. RNA, at roughly 0.5 to 1 ug, was reverse transcribed with random hexamers. One entry per CDR3 protein results from TCRdb running MiXCR on the immunoSEQ multiplex PCR reads. The sample yields about 130,000 distinct CDR3 sequences, 95% seen once. The sample was CD8+ T cells from PBMCs. The receptors here all came from a human donor with Susac syndrome.

The V gene is TRBV5-1, the J gene TRBJ2-1; TRBD2 matches 9 bases. The V gene end was trimmed by 0 bases and the J gene end by 10 bases; junction bases not matched to a gene: 11. The CDR3 sequence is 16 residues long. The germline CDR1 and CDR2 sequences are SGHRS and YFSETQ. The CDR3 spells CASSLEWAGGPWEQFF. DNA of the CDR3: TGCGCCAGCAGCTTGGAGTGGGCGGGAGGGCCTTGGGAGCAGTTCTTC. The full variable domain, its missing parts supplied by reference TRBV5-1 and TRBJ2-1, is KAGVTQTPRYLIKTRGQQVTLSCSPISGHRSVSWYQQTPGQGLQFLFEYFSETQRNKGNFPGRFSGRQFSNSRSEMNVSTLELGDSALYLCASSLEWAGGPWEQFFGPGTRLTVL.

The gene calls are TRBV27 and TRBJ2-7; 11 bases are shared with TRBD2. Germline assignment: CDR1 MNHEY and CDR2 SMNVEV (reference sequence). V was clipped by 5 bases and J by 7 bases; unmatched bases: 7. This CDR3 has 14 residues. Written as DNA, the CDR3 is TGTGCCAGCAGTCAAGGGACTAGCGGCAAGGAGCAGTACTTC. Its translation is CASSQGTSGKEQYF.

This rearrangement joins TRBV5-1 to TRBJ2-1, with D possibly being TRBD2 (6 bases). V was trimmed by 2 bases and J by 0 bases, leaving 15 bases between them. The germline gives CDR1 SGHRS, CDR2 YFSETQ. The CDR3 spans 17 residues. CDR3 coding DNA: TGCGCCAGCAGCTTCAGCACTAGCCTGAGCTCCTACAATGAGCAGTTCTTC. This encodes CASSFSTSLSSYNEQFF.

The rearrangement joins TRBV30 to TRBJ2-1; 8 bases match TRBD2. The germline V gene encodes CDR1 GTSNPN and CDR2 SVGIG (reference sequence). The V segment lost 2 bases and the J segment 4 bases; nucleotides outside the gene matches: 7. The CDR3 has 15 amino acids. The DNA for the CDR3 is TGTGCCTGGAGTCCCAGCGGGAGTGCTTACAATGAGCAGTTCTTC. It encodes CAWSPSGSAYNEQFF.

This clonotype is a singleton in its sample. The genes are TRBV5-1 and TRBJ2-1; a possible D gene is TRBD2 (6 bases). Trimming pared 2 bases from V and 0 bases from J, leaving 18 bases between. Per the germline V gene, CDR1 is SGHRS and CDR2 is YFSETQ. The CDR3 spans 18 residues. The CDR3 nucleotides are TGCGCCAGCAGCTTCACGTCTGGCGGGGCGAGCTCCTACAATGAGCAGTTCTTC. Protein sequence: CASSFTSGGASSYNEQFF.

J is TRBJ2-5 and V is TRBV12-3 or TRBV12-4, with 7 bases that match TRBD1. With V trimmed by 5 bases and J by 3 bases, 9 bases remained unmatched. The CDR3 covers 15 residues. The CDR3 loop reads CASSLKGAGEETQYF. CDR3 DNA sequence: TGTGCCAGCAGTCTCAAGGGGGCAGGGGAAGAGACCCAGTACTTC.

V gene TRBV10-3 combines with J gene TRBJ2-1, with 8 bases identical to TRBD1. CDR1 and CDR2 from the germline V gene are ENHRY and SYGVKD. The CDR3 length is 15 residues. V gave up 6 bases and J gave up 0 bases; unmatched junction bases: 4. CDR3 sequence: CAISGDRNSYNEQFF. As DNA, the CDR3 is TGTGCCATCAGCGGGGACAGGAACTCCTACAATGAGCAGTTCTTC.

CDR3 DNA: TGTGCCAGCAGCTTATCGTCGGCCGGTAACACTGAAGCTTTCTTT. Protein: CASSLSSAGNTEAFF. The chain uses TRBV5-4 and TRBJ1-1; no clear D. Germline V CDR1 and CDR2: SGHNT, YYREEE (reference sequence). V was trimmed by 2 bases and J by 2 bases, leaving 13 bases between them. This CDR3 is built from 15 residues.